This note documents a single T cell receptor beta chain sequence. Given a much more abundant clone one base away, this may be a read error. These data are taken from a study of molecular identifiers for immune sequencing clone quantification. About the research overall: Four of five splits of RNA from roughly 18,000 or 92,000 naive CD8 cells were sequenced in replicates.

Construction of naive CD8 libraries employed about 20,000 to 1,100,000 sorted cells together with 10%, 30% or 50% RNA. Generation of bulk TCR libraries relied on previously described methods and listed TCR primers. From the PCR reads, TCRdb called clonotypes with MiXCR, one entry per CDR3 protein. The table has fewer than 45,000 distinct CDR3 sequences, 20% to 25% seen once. Germline CDR1 and CDR2: SQVTM and ANQGSEA. The CDR3 runs 11 residues. Trimming cost V 5 bases and J 5 bases, with 8 bases left between them. The material sequenced was naive CD8+ T cells from blood, with Jurkat cell RNA spiked in. Subset indicated: FACS-sorted CD8+CD4-CCR7+CD45RA+ naive T cells. The J gene is TRBJ2-3, the V gene TRBV29-1; D remains ambiguous. The sequence was collected from a human donor in good health. Some libraries in this study had Jurkat cell RNA spiked in. This CDR3 reads CSVKVLDTQYF. DNA of the CDR3: TGCAGCGTTAAAGTGCTAGATACGCAGTATTTT.